These T cell receptor beta chains were read from a single sample in a study of CD8+ T cells in alopecia areata. Repertoires were generated with immunoSEQ multiplex PCR, while TCRdb's copy carries only in-frame clones and drops some. Of about 190,000 clones listed, 50% to 60% are singletons. Sequences were derived from CD4+ T cells sorted from blood, sampled at week 4, from a patient treated with tofacitinib. All receptors derive from a human donor with alopecia areata. The CDR3 runs from the conserved cysteine through the conserved F or W. Fields, in order: V gene, clone size, CDR3 protein. Clone size is not always given. Where it is, it says once, few, many or a class for expanded clones.

v_gene: TRBV4-3
abundance: -
CDR3aa: CASSLSLSGRASEQYF

v_gene: TRBV4-1
abundance: -
CDR3aa: CASSHRTGLAGELFF

v_gene: TRBV29-1
abundance: -
CDR3aa: CSGGLVDQETQYF

v_gene: TRBV4-1
abundance: -
CDR3aa: CASSFGPREDGYTF

v_gene: TRBV30
abundance: -
CDR3aa: CAWSTGQGGDTEAFF

v_gene: TRBV25-1
abundance: -
CDR3aa: CASSESASGKVGTGELFF

v_gene: TRBV25-1
abundance: once
CDR3aa: CASSESWGRNEQFF

v_gene: TRBV2
abundance: -
CDR3aa: CASSNSGRNEQFF

v_gene: TRBV11-2
abundance: -
CDR3aa: CASSLVSGTETQYF

v_gene: TRBV29-1
abundance: few
CDR3aa: CSVWDRGYTEAFF

v_gene: TRBV29-1
abundance: -
CDR3aa: CSVELPSYEQYF

v_gene: TRBV7-9
abundance: -
CDR3aa: CASSFSNQPQHF

v_gene: TRBV5-1
abundance: -
CDR3aa: CASSLLSFANTGELFF

v_gene: TRBV29-1
abundance: -
CDR3aa: CSVGGAGGTEAFF

v_gene: TRBV10-3
abundance: -
CDR3aa: CAIKGNTEAFF

v_gene: TRBV9
abundance: once
CDR3aa: CASSTTGVGGRSYEQYF

v_gene: TRBV6-1
abundance: few
CDR3aa: CASTGGGFQRNEQFF

v_gene: TRBV25-1
abundance: -
CDR3aa: CASAGLEYTDTQYF

v_gene: TRBV4-3
abundance: -
CDR3aa: CASSLGLAGDYEQYF

v_gene: TRBV30
abundance: -
CDR3aa: CAWSASGTGDTQYF

v_gene: TRBV29-1
abundance: -
CDR3aa: CSVEIEGWETQYF

v_gene: TRBV5-1
abundance: -
CDR3aa: CASSYQGGHTEAFF

v_gene: TRBV30
abundance: once
CDR3aa: CAWGGLMNTEAFF

v_gene: TRBV2
abundance: -
CDR3aa: CASSSLDRDYGYTF

v_gene: TRBV27
abundance: -
CDR3aa: CASSFSRQGSYEQYF

v_gene: TRBV7-2
abundance: once
CDR3aa: CASSRDSYSNQPQHF

v_gene: TRBV4-3
abundance: -
CDR3aa: CASSQDTRQPQHF

v_gene: TRBV29-1
abundance: -
CDR3aa: CSARTGLSSEKLFF

v_gene: TRBV4-1
abundance: -
CDR3aa: CASSPGRGDGGNTDTQYF

v_gene: TRBV29-1
abundance: few
CDR3aa: CSVGTSETQYF

v_gene: TRBV29-1
abundance: few
CDR3aa: CSETTTSGVQDTQYF

v_gene: TRBV29-1
abundance: -
CDR3aa: CSVDQGLRSGYTF

v_gene: TRBV4-1
abundance: once
CDR3aa: CASSQAGSNYGYTF

v_gene: TRBV5-1
abundance: -
CDR3aa: CASSFEGGTGELFF

v_gene: TRBV29-1
abundance: few
CDR3aa: CSGLTAQYEQYF

v_gene: TRBV5-1
abundance: -
CDR3aa: CASSRGERQETQYF

v_gene: TRBV9
abundance: -
CDR3aa: CASSKEGLTEAFF

v_gene: TRBV6-5
abundance: -
CDR3aa: CASSFSGIGEETQYF

v_gene: TRBV6-4
abundance: -
CDR3aa: CASYPRGHTGELFF

v_gene: TRBV7-2
abundance: -
CDR3aa: CASSLVRGSGNTIYF

v_gene: TRBV15
abundance: few
CDR3aa: CATSPELAGTDTQYF

v_gene: TRBV18
abundance: -
CDR3aa: CASSPQGKNTEAFF

v_gene: TRBV19
abundance: -
CDR3aa: CASSIGPSGSSDTQYF

v_gene: TRBV9
abundance: -
CDR3aa: CASSKPGLAGDGEQFF

v_gene: TRBV19
abundance: few
CDR3aa: CASSPRVAQPQHF

v_gene: TRBV5-6
abundance: -
CDR3aa: CASSAGLGTYEQYF

v_gene: TRBV5-4
abundance: -
CDR3aa: CASSLAGREKLFF

v_gene: TRBV29-1
abundance: -
CDR3aa: CSVARGGGSSTDTQYF

v_gene: TRBV14
abundance: -
CDR3aa: CASSRRGLGDPNYGYTF

v_gene: TRBV30
abundance: -
CDR3aa: CAWSYRTGWYEQYF

v_gene: TRBV28
abundance: -
CDR3aa: CASSPASGPRETQYF

v_gene: TRBV27
abundance: -
CDR3aa: CASSLGRENIQYF

v_gene: TRBV12-5
abundance: -
CDR3aa: CASGPLSGELFF

v_gene: TRBV14
abundance: -
CDR3aa: CASSPSGANSGYF